This T cell receptor beta chain was retrieved from a study of blood T cell repertoires in COVID-19. Germline CDR1 is SGHKS and CDR2 is YYEKEE (reference sequence). V lost 3 bases to trimming and J lost 6 bases; unmatched junction nucleotides: 5. The CDR3 spans 16 residues. Data came from immunoSEQ multiplex PCR; TCRdb stores just in-frame clones and leaves some out. The sample lists 200,000 to 300,000 clones; about 88% were seen once. Sequences were obtained from peripheral blood. The receptor was isolated from a woman in her sixties with COVID-19, enrolled during active disease. The genes are TRBV5-5 and TRBJ2-3; 15 bases match TRBD2. The DNA of the CDR3 is TGTGCCAGCAGCTCGGGACTAGCGGGAGGAAGGGATACGCAGTATTTT. Translating gives CASSSGLAGGRDTQYF. The variable domain in full, completed from reference TRBV5-5 and TRBJ2-3, reads DAGVTQSPTHLIKTRGQQVTLRCSPISGHKSVSWYQQVLGQGPQFIFQYYEKEERGRGNFPDRFSARQFPNYSSELNVNALLLGDSALYLCASSSGLAGGRDTQYFGPGTRLTVL.